This passage covers 9 T cell receptor beta chains from one sample sequenced in a study of CD8 T cells in ankylosing spondylitis. Study results and caveats: Ankylosing spondylitis blood seemed to carry a telltale TCR beta motif made of several highly homologous variants.

These receptors lack a known antigen. TCRdb ran MiXCR on the 5' RACE reads and lists one entry per CDR3 protein. This sample yields some 840,000 distinct CDR3 sequences, of which approximately 10% are seen a single time; about 0.5% belongs to the top ten. Specimen: blood, either unsorted or a sorted T cell fraction (not recorded which). The receptors stem from a male donor with ankylosing spondylitis.

This clonotype showed up many times. J is TRBJ1-1 and V is TRBV20-1, with a weak D call TRBD1 (6 bases). The germline V gene encodes CDR1 DFQATT and CDR2 SNEGSKA (reference sequence). The CDR3 runs 13 residues. V lost 6 bases, J lost 1 base, and 12 bases lay in between. CDR3 nucleotides: TGCAGTGCCCGACAGGACCCGAACACTGAAGCTTTCTTT. Its translation is CSARQDPNTEAFF.

J is TRBJ2-2 and V is TRBV7-2; 12 positions agree with TRBD2. The CDR3 spans 16 residues. The germline CDR1 and CDR2 sequences are SGHTA and FQGNSA. With V trimmed by 5 bases and J by 8 bases, 9 bases remained unmatched. The CDR3 loop reads CASSPFGLAGPGELFF. The CDR3 DNA sequence: TGTGCCAGCAGCCCTTTCGGACTAGCGGGACCGGGGGAGCTGTTTTTT. Full variable domain (outside the CDR3, taken from reference TRBV7-2 and TRBJ2-2): GAGVSQSPSNKVTEKGKDVELRCDPISGHTALYWYRQSLGQGLEFLIYFQGNSAPDKSGLPSDRFSAERTGGSVSTLTIQRTQQEDSAVYLCASSPFGLAGPGELFFGEGSRLTVL.

This clonotype has a count of ten or more. The genes are TRBV12-3 or TRBV12-4 and TRBJ2-7; no definite D call. The CDR3 runs to 11 residues. With 4 bases removed from V and 4 bases from J, the gap between germline ends came to 5 bases. The CDR3, as DNA: TGTGCCAGCAGTTCGAGGTACGAGCAGTACTTC. This translates into CASSSRYEQYF.

The chain employs TRBV7-6 and TRBJ1-2; 9 positions agree with TRBD1. Germline V lookup: CDR1 SGHVS, CDR2 FNYEAQ. V lost 0 bases, J lost 6 bases, and 2 bases stayed unmatched. The CDR3 has 14 amino acids. CDR3 sequence: CASSLAGTGNGYTF. CDR3 in DNA: TGTGCCAGCAGCTTAGCCGGGACAGGGAATGGCTACACCTTC.

This clonotype was counted only a few times. V is TRBV4-2 and J is TRBJ2-7, with 9 bases identical to TRBD2. Germline V gene sequence: CDR1 LGHNA, CDR2 YNFKEQ. The CDR3 runs 16 residues. The J segment lost 3 bases and the V segment lost 0 bases, leaving 6 bases of the junction unmatched. CDR3 loop: CASSQDEAGGIYEQYF. The CDR3, as DNA: TGTGCCAGCAGCCAAGATGAAGCGGGAGGAATCTACGAGCAGTACTTC.

This rearrangement joins TRBV12-3 or TRBV12-4 to TRBJ2-7; D not resolved. This CDR3 contains 14 residues. Trimming left V 7 bases short and J 0 bases short, with 13 bases between. Written as DNA, the CDR3 is TGTGCCAGCAAAAGGACCGTGAACTCCTACGAGCAGTACTTC. This sequence encodes CASKRTVNSYEQYF.

This clonotype was counted between two and nine times. This chain joins TRBV7-2 and TRBJ2-7; no reliable D call. The germline CDR1 and CDR2 sequences are SGHTA and FQGNSA. The V end was cut by 2 bases, the J end by 4 bases, with 12 bases between. The CDR3 is 14 amino acids. CDR3 coding DNA: TGTGCCAGCAGCTTAACATTTACCCCTTACGAGCAGTACTTC. Translating gives CASSLTFTPYEQYF.

The rearrangement links TRBV5-1 to TRBJ2-1; maybe TRBD2 (6 bases). V gave up 6 bases and J gave up 0 bases, with 13 bases separating them. This CDR3 is built from 15 residues. Germline V gene data show CDR1 as SGHRS and CDR2 as YFSETQ. DNA for the CDR3: TGCGCCAGCAAGGTAGCGGCTAGCTCCTACAATGAGCAGTTCTTC. Translated: CASKVAASSYNEQFF.

V is TRBV7-2 and J is TRBJ2-1, with TRBD1 identical over 10 bases. The V gene's germline CDR1 is SGHTA and CDR2 FQGNSA. The V gene end was trimmed by 4 bases and the J gene end by 9 bases; junction bases not matched to a gene: 3. The CDR3 consists of 13 residues. CDR3 nucleotides: TGTGCCAGCAGCTCACGACAGGGGGCTGAGCAGTTCTTC. This gives the protein CASSSRQGAEQFF.